The clone carrying this T cell receptor (beta chain) has just a few counts. The data originate from a study of OX40 agonist ivuxolimab in advanced cancers. Study in general: At approximately 83% male, the cohort had a mean age of about 60 years, ranging from 23 to 79.

V gave up 0 bases and J gave up 7 bases, with 15 bases separating them. This CDR3 is 15 amino acids long. The germline V gene encodes CDR1 SEHNR and CDR2 FQNEAQ (reference sequence). The data were produced by immunoSEQ multiplex PCR, yet TCRdb's version contains in-frame clones alone and is incomplete. The data hold tens of thousands of clones, with roughly 88% observed a single time. This material consisted of CD4+ or CD8+ T cells sorted from blood, taken in a trial of the OX40 agonist ivuxolimab. This sequence was found in an adult with an advanced solid tumor such as melanoma, head and neck, liver or kidney cancer. The chain is built from TRBV7-9 and TRBJ1-1; D is perhaps TRBD1 (5 bases). The CDR3 reads CASSLAGDGKNEAFF. CDR3 nucleotide sequence: TGTGCCAGCAGCTTAGCGGGGGACGGAAAGAATGAAGCTTTCTTT.